The clone carrying this TCR beta chain was counted a few times. What it recognizes is unknown. Each CDR3 protein gets one entry after TCRdb re-called the reads with MiXCR. Among just over 450,000 distinct CDR3 sequences, more than 40% were seen once, and the ten largest hold roughly two fifths. The data were taken from a study of T cell repertoires in cytomegalovirus infection. Turning to the study itself: Indications of both CMV infection and matching HLA type were provided by public TCR beta signatures.

Findings of the study overall: The study identified carriers of CMV plus the relevant HLA from cumulative public TCR beta family frequency. Ex vivo responses were dominated by HLA-C-restricted CMV-specific TCR beta clonotypes.

This material consisted of cultured PBMCs, taken from culture after CMV antigen stimulation. The clonotype comes from a human donor in good health (CMV status not recorded). Some clones in this sample may be carry-over from other donors' samples.

CDR3 sequence (DNA): TGTGCCAGCAGTTTATTGACAGACAATGAGCAGTTCTTC. This encodes CASSLLTDNEQFF. The chain joins TRBV12-3 or TRBV12-4 to TRBJ2-1; the D gene is possibly TRBD1 (5 bases). The CDR3 consists of 13 residues. The V gene lost 2 bases and the J gene lost 5 bases, with 7 bases spanning the gap.